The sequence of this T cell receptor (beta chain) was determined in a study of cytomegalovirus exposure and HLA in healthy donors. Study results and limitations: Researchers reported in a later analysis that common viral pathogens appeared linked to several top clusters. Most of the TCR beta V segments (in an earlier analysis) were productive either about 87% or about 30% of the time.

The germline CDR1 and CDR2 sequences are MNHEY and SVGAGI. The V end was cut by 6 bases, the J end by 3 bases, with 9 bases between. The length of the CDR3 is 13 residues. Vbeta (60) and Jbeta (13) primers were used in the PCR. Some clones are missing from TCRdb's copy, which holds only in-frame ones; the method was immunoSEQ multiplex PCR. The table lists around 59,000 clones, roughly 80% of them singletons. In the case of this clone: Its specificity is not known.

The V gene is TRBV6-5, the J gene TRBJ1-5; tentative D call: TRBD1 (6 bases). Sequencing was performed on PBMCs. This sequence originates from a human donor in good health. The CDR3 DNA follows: TGTGCCAGCAGGCGGACAGACAATCAGCCCCAGCATTTT. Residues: CASRRTDNQPQHF.